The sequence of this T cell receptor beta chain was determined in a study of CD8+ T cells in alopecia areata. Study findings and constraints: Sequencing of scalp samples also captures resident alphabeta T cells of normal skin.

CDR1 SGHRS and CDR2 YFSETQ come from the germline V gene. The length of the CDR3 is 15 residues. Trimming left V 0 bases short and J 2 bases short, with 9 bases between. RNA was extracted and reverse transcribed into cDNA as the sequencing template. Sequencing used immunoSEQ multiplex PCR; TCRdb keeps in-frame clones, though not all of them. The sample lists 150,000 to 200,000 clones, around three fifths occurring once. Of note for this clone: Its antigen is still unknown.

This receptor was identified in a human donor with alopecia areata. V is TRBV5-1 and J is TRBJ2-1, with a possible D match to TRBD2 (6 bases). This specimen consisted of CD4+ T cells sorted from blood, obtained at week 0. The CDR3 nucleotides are TGCGCCAGCAGCTTGGGCAGCGGGCCCTACAATGAGCAGTTCTTC. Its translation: CASSLGSGPYNEQFF.